This TCR beta chain was sequenced for a study of patients and donors after allogeneic stem cell transplantation. CDR3 length: 13 amino acids. Germline lookup yields CDR1 DFQATT and CDR2 SNEGSKA (reference sequence). Trimming pared 5 bases from V and 6 bases from J, leaving 16 bases between. This clonotype was seen a few times. One entry per CDR3 protein, called by TCRdb with MiXCR from the RT-PCR reads. There are about 150,000 distinct CDR3 sequences in the sample; approximately 35% occur only once, and around 50% lies in the top ten. The V gene is TRBV20-1, the J gene TRBJ1-2; TRBD1 might be the D (6 bases). This receptor was identified in a human donor who was either an allogeneic HSCT recipient or a stem cell or donor lymphocyte infusion donor (not recorded which). It is not recorded whose cells these are; they may come from a transplant donor. The sequencing sample was made of blood, either unsorted or a sorted T cell fraction (not recorded which). The CDR3 DNA is TGCAGTGCTGCCCGGGGGGCCGAAGATGGCTACACCTTC. Its translation is CSAARGAEDGYTF.